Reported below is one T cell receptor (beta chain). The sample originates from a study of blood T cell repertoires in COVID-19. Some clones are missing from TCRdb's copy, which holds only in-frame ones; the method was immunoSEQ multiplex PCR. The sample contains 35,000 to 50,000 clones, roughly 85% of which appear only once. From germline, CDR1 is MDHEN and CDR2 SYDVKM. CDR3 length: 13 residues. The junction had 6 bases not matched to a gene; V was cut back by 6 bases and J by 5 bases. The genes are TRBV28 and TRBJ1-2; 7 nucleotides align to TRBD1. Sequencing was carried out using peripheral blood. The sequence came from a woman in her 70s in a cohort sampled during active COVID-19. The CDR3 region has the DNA TGTGCCAGCAGCCCCGGGACAGAGTATGGCTACACCTTC. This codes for CASSPGTEYGYTF.